Listed below are T cell receptor beta chains from one sample, sequenced in a study of shared clonotypes between healthy human individuals. The repertoire was sequenced with immunoSEQ multiplex PCR; TCRdb's copy has only in-frame clones and lacks some. The sample consists of 640,000 or so clones, approximately 75% of them appearing once. The sequencing input was memory CD4+ T cells sorted from blood. These receptors were taken from a woman in her twenties or thirties in good health. Each CDR3 is given without its conserved first and last residue. The D gene is left open where the match is weak.

V gene	J gene	D gene	CDR3 protein
TRBV5-1	TRBJ2-5	TRBD1	ASSGTGRGQETQY
TRBV6-1	TRBJ1-1	TRBD1	ASDGTGGNTEAF
TRBV5-1	TRBJ2-4	NA	ASSPGEAKNIQY
TRBV7-9	TRBJ2-1	TRBD1	ASRLNRGQF
TRBV6-1	TRBJ1-5	TRBD1	ASSGGTEHQPQH
TRBV28	TRBJ1-1	TRBD1	ASSSDRGTEAF
TRBV7-3	TRBJ1-2	NA	ASSSDTLEGYT
TRBV6-1	TRBJ1-6	NA	ASSEATVSGSPLH
TRBV5-1	NA	TRBD2	ASSLGSGEGPYEQY
TRBV18	TRBJ1-1	NA	ASSPPGWGNTEAF
TRBV5-1	TRBJ2-3	TRBD2	ASSKGTSGSTDTQY
TRBV19	TRBJ2-2	NA	ASSNQATATGELF
TRBV4-2	TRBJ2-3	NA	ASSQAVGVSTDTQY
TRBV28	TRBJ1-2	TRBD1	ASELTGGKNYGYT
TRBV18	TRBJ2-1	NA	ASSLIYNEQF
TRBV18	TRBJ1-1	NA	ASAKERQATEAF
TRBV2	TRBJ2-2	TRBD2	ASRRLADMNTGELF
TRBV5-1	TRBJ2-1	NA	ASSLDSGLYNEQF
TRBV4-1	TRBJ1-2	NA	ASSQRGDYGYT
TRBV27	TRBJ1-5	NA	ASSLRGATIQYSNQPQH
TRBV29-1	TRBJ2-3	NA	SGALTDTQY
TRBV7-5	TRBJ1-5	NA	VRSLRANQPQH
TRBV7-9	TRBJ2-3	NA	ASSQGAWETAADTQY
TRBV10-3	TRBJ1-1	NA	AISDRGNTEAF
TRBV7-2	TRBJ2-4	TRBD1	ASSPHQGALNRY
TRBV5-1	TRBJ2-3	NA	ASSLLTGTSTDTQY
TRBV28	TRBJ2-7	TRBD1	ASRKLTGGLSTEQY
TRBV6-5	TRBJ2-5	NA	ASSYSHQVGETQY
TRBV5-4	TRBJ1-2	NA	ASSLDAYGGYT
TRBV7-9	TRBJ2-1	NA	ASSFQQGGDEQF
TRBV12-5	TRBJ2-5	NA	ASGLGGQGQTQY
TRBV18	TRBJ1-5	NA	ASSHQEVVSQPQH
TRBV5-1	TRBJ1-4	TRBD1	ASSPGQGAYEKLF
TRBV28	TRBJ1-3	NA	ASSPAAGATYGNTIY
TRBV15	TRBJ1-5	NA	ATSRGHQLNQPQH
TRBV11-2	TRBJ2-1	NA	ASSLKGSTVNEQF
TRBV20-1	TRBJ1-1	NA	SARVHTEAF
TRBV28	TRBJ2-1	NA	ASTTMRENEQF
TRBV5-1	TRBJ2-7	TRBD2	ASSLTSGGVDEQY
TRBV2	TRBJ1-6	NA	ASCSDVDNSPLH
TRBV19	TRBJ2-2	TRBD1	ASRRGTGGTGELF
TRBV4-2	TRBJ2-5	NA	ASSQDSLVGGGGETQY
TRBV6-1	TRBJ1-3	NA	ASSVHTSSGNTIY
TRBV11-1	TRBJ1-4	TRBD1	ASSFTTGRLF
TRBV6-6	TRBJ1-4	NA	ASSSGSTNEKLF
TRBV7-2	TRBJ2-4	NA	ASSQLAAKNIQY
TRBV7-6	TRBJ1-2	NA	ASSPGAGGGIYGYT
TRBV15	TRBJ2-7	TRBD2	ATSTLSSGSLYEQY
TRBV19	TRBJ2-3	TRBD2	ASSLAGAADTQY
TRBV7-9	TRBJ2-2	NA	ASSRDGATGELF
TRBV5-1	TRBJ2-1	NA	ASSPGTDYNEQF
TRBV14	TRBJ2-7	NA	ASSQGPGRSQY
TRBV7-2	TRBJ2-5	TRBD2	ASSRGLAGETQY